This entry lists 17 T cell receptor beta chains sequenced from one sample in a study of cytomegalovirus exposure and HLA in healthy donors (dated by TCRdb to about 2017). The library was generated by the immunoSEQ multiplex PCR assay. A mixture of 60 forward primers for TCR Vbeta segments and 13 reverse primers for TCR Jbeta segments was used in the multiplex PCR. TCRdb took over this immuneACCESS table, retaining in-frame rearrangements with V and J assigned. Such tables are incomplete; in checked studies, under half of the missing clones stem from an unresolved V gene, and the remainder is unexplained. This sample lists about 140,000 clones; 80% were detected once. Of the sample, 2% to 2.5% falls within the top ten clones. Sequencing was carried out using PBMCs. The receptors stem from a middle-aged man in good health and CMV-seronegative.

The chain joins TRBV18 to TRBJ1-2; D gene uncertain. Per the germline V gene, CDR1 is KGHSH and CDR2 is LQKENI. The CDR3 runs to 14 residues. V shed 5 bases and J shed 4 bases, with 14 bases lying between them. Written as DNA, the CDR3 is TGTGCCAGCTCAACTCCCGGCGGTTTCTATGGCTACACCTTC. Its translation: CASSTPGGFYGYTF.

The rearrangement uses TRBV29-1 and TRBJ2-7, with 10 nucleotides matching TRBD2. The CDR3 spans 14 residues. J lost 7 bases, V lost 0 bases, and 6 bases had no gene match. From germline, CDR1 is SQVTM and CDR2 ANQGSEA. CDR3 nucleotides: TGCAGCGTTGAAGAGAGCGGGAGGGCCTTGGAGCAGTACTTC. Translating gives CSVEESGRALEQYF.

The chain has TRBV6-1 and TRBJ1-2, with a possible D match to TRBD1 (6 bases). The CDR3 is 14 amino acids. Trimming cost V 2 bases and J 0 bases, with 7 bases left between them. Germline CDR1 and CDR2: MNHNS and SASEGT. This CDR3 is CASSEKGANYGYTF. The CDR3 coding sequence is TGTGCCAGCAGTGAAAAGGGGGCTAACTATGGCTACACCTTC.

This clone appeared a few times. J is TRBJ1-4 and V is TRBV28, with 7 positions matching TRBD1. The CDR3 sequence is 14 residues long. The germline V gene encodes CDR1 MDHEN and CDR2 SYDVKM. Unmatched junction bases numbered 7, after V lost 7 bases and J lost 5 bases. CDR3 residues: CASNEGALNEKLFF. DNA of the CDR3: TGTGCCAGCAATGAGGGGGCCCTGAATGAAAAACTGTTTTTT.

As concerns this clone: Sequence at one end of the junction differs from germline and may be a read error. The V call is TRBV2, the J call TRBJ1-1, with TRBD1 as a possible D gene (5 bases). CDR1 SNHLY and CDR2 FYNNEI come from the germline V gene. This CDR3 has 15 amino acids. The CDR3 DNA sequence: TGTGCCAGCAGTGAACTCTTGGTTTCGGACACCGAAGCTTTCTTT. It codes for CASSELLVSDTEAFF.

The chain is built from TRBV5-1 and TRBJ1-6; D unresolved. With 4 bases removed from V and 7 bases from J, the gap between germline ends came to 15 bases. The germline V gene encodes CDR1 SGHRS and CDR2 YFSETQ. This CDR3 is built from 15 residues. CDR3 sequence (DNA): TGCGCCAGCAGCCTATGGAGGGCTAACAATTCACCCCTCCACTTT. This codes for CASSLWRANNSPLHF. Drawing the rest from reference TRBV5-1 and TRBJ1-6, the complete variable domain is KAGVTQTPRYLIKTRGQQVTLSCSPISGHRSVSWYQQTPGQGLQFLFEYFSETQRNKGNFPGRFSGRQFSNSRSEMNVSTLELGDSALYLCASSLWRANNSPLHFGNGTRLTVT.

The rearrangement links TRBV13 to TRBJ2-2; the D gene is possibly TRBD2 (6 bases). Germline CDR1 is PRHDT and CDR2 is FYEKMQ (reference sequence). V was cut by 5 bases and J by 2 bases, with 12 bases left in between. The CDR3 runs to 15 residues. CDR3 sequence (DNA): TGTGCCAGCAGCGTTCGGGGGATTAACACCGGGGAGCTGTTTTTT. This codes for CASSVRGINTGELFF.

The rearrangement joins TRBV5-1 to TRBJ1-5; 9 bases fit TRBD1. This CDR3 is 15 amino acids long. Germline lookup yields CDR1 SGHRS and CDR2 YFSETQ. The J segment lost 3 bases and the V segment lost 2 bases, leaving 3 bases of the junction unmatched. DNA of the CDR3: TGCGCCAGCAGCTTAGGGGACAGGGACAATCAGCCCCAGCATTTT. It is translated as CASSLGDRDNQPQHF.

V is TRBV7-7 and J is TRBJ2-1, with TRBD2 matching over 9 bases. The CDR3 length is 15 residues. Germline CDR1 reads SSHAT; CDR2 reads FNYEAQ (reference sequence). With V trimmed by 5 bases and J by 7 bases, 9 bases remained unmatched. The CDR3 region is CASSRVPSGVNEQFF. The CDR3 bases are TGTGCCAGCAGCCGAGTTCCTAGCGGGGTAAATGAGCAGTTCTTC.

The chain couples TRBV29-1 to TRBJ2-1, with 8 positions matching TRBD1. The V and J ends lost 4 bases and 2 bases, in that order; junction bases with no gene match: 4. CDR3 length: 14 residues. The germline CDR1 and CDR2 sequences are SQVTM and ANQGSEA. CDR3 DNA: TGCAGCGTTGTTAACAGGGGGGCCTACAATGAGCAGTTCTTC. Translating it yields CSVVNRGAYNEQFF.

J is TRBJ2-2 and V is TRBV28; perhaps TRBD1 as D (5 bases). Trimming left V 4 bases short and J 4 bases short, with 13 bases between. Germline values: CDR1 MDHEN, CDR2 SYDVKM. This CDR3 is built from 15 residues. The CDR3 DNA reads as TGTGCCAGCAGTTCACCAGGGTTACGCACCGGGGAGCTGTTTTTT. It yields the protein CASSSPGLRTGELFF.

The chain is built from TRBV19 and TRBJ2-3; D possibly corresponds to TRBD1 (5 bases). Per germline, CDR1 LNHDA and CDR2 SQIVND (reference sequence). The CDR3 is 14 residues long. V shed 3 bases and J shed 2 bases, with 9 bases lying between them. In nucleotides, the CDR3 is TGTGCCAGTAGTATGGCAGGGCTCACAGATACGCAGTATTTT. This gives the protein CASSMAGLTDTQYF.

The chain has TRBV7-9 and TRBJ2-5; 8 nucleotides agree with TRBD1. Germline V gene lookup returns CDR1 SEHNR and CDR2 FQNEAQ (reference sequence). V shed 5 bases and J 4 bases; nucleotides not matched to a gene: 6. This CDR3 spans 14 amino acids. CDR3 DNA sequence: TGTGCCAGCAGCGAGACAGGGGTTGGAGAGACCCAGTACTTC. Translation: CASSETGVGETQYF.

This chain connects TRBV19 to TRBJ2-3; D might be TRBD2 (6 bases). The V and J ends lost 10 bases and 0 bases respectively, with 11 bases between them. The CDR3 has 13 residues. In germline, CDR1 is LNHDA, CDR2 SQIVND (reference sequence). The CDR3 spells CATGGTSTDTQYF. For the CDR3, the DNA is TGTGCCACCGGGGGTACTAGCACAGATACGCAGTATTTT.

The gene calls are TRBV7-2 and TRBJ1-2, with D maybe TRBD1 (5 bases). The germline CDR1 and CDR2 sequences are SGHTA and FQGNSA. The V and J ends lost 4 bases and 5 bases respectively, with 8 bases between them. The CDR3 is 12 amino acids. Here the CDR3 reads CASSSTGYGYTF. In DNA form, the CDR3 reads TGTGCCAGCAGCTCCACAGGTTATGGCTACACCTTC.

The chain combines TRBV7-6 with TRBJ1-2, with 8 bases matching TRBD1. The trim removed 1 base at V and 8 bases at J, leaving 6 bases unmatched. The CDR3 has 14 residues. Per the germline V gene, CDR1 is SGHVS and CDR2 is FNYEAQ. The chain's CDR3 is CASSLGQGAQGYTF. The CDR3 bases are TGTGCCAGCAGCTTAGGTCAGGGGGCCCAGGGCTACACCTTC.

The chain combines TRBV23-1 with TRBJ2-7; D gene uncertain. TRBV23-1 is designated an ORF whose function remains uncertain. The CDR3 runs 13 residues. V was shortened by 6 bases and J by 4 bases, with 13 bases between the two germline ends. CDR3 nucleotides: TGCGCCAGCAGCCCGAGGAATACTTACGAGCAGTACTTC. Its translation is CASSPRNTYEQYF.